This T cell receptor beta chain came from a study of blood T cell repertoires in COVID-19. For the study at large: The cDNA or gDNA used as material had been derived from T cells, B-cell-depleted T cells, or PBMCs.

The germline CDR1 and CDR2 sequences are LNHDA and SQIVND (reference sequence). V shed 4 bases and J shed 0 bases, with 9 bases lying between them. CDR3 length equals 14 residues. Assay used: immunoSEQ multiplex PCR; TCRdb lists only in-frame clones, some missing. The sample lists fewer than 85,000 clones, about four fifths occurring once. Sequenced: peripheral blood. V usage is TRBV19 and J usage is TRBJ1-1; TRBD1 might be the D (6 bases). This TCR was recovered from a woman aged 55 to 70 with acute or convalescent COVID-19. The CDR3 DNA is TGTGCCAGTAGTAGGGACAACATGAACACTGAAGCTTTCTTT. It codes for CASSRDNMNTEAFF.